This is a list of T cell receptor beta chains from one sample in a study of molecular identifiers for immune sequencing clone quantification. TCRdb passed the PCR reads through MiXCR, listing each CDR3 protein once. The table lists approximately 670,000 distinct CDR3 sequences, roughly 21% of them singletons. Sequences were obtained from naive CD8+ T cells from blood, with Jurkat cell RNA spiked in. All receptors come from a human donor in good health. Some libraries in this study had Jurkat cell RNA spiked in. Both conserved end residues are part of each CDR3. Fields, in order: J gene, D gene, V gene, CDR3 protein. A D gene is named only where the DNA matches it firmly.

>TRBJ2-7|NA|TRBV6-5
CASSLAGVYVDEQYF
>TRBJ2-1|NA|TRBV12-3/TRBV12-4
CASTPWGASGPYNEQFF
>TRBJ1-2|NA|TRBV6-5
CASSSPYGYTF
>TRBJ1-1|NA|TRBV4-1
CASSQDIIGISVEAFF
>TRBJ1-1|NA|TRBV3-1
CASSQEGGAEAFF
>TRBJ1-1|TRBD1|TRBV30
CAWSDIGQGRTEAFF
>TRBJ2-7|TRBD2|TRBV20-1
CSASAGGSYEQYF
>TRBJ2-5|NA|TRBV19
CASSYGQTQETQYF
>TRBJ2-5|NA|TRBV3-1
CASSRRAQQGLETQYF
>TRBJ1-4|NA|TRBV13
CASSPRQVDEKLFF
>TRBJ2-5|NA|TRBV6-2/TRBV6-3
CASSYAGLREETQYF
>TRBJ2-7|TRBD2|TRBV7-6
CASSLRVAGGSEQYF
>TRBJ2-7|TRBD1|TRBV5-6
CASSLSWTGEHEQYF
>TRBJ1-1|TRBD1|TRBV6-5
CASSYSLGLRNTGGGPTEAFF
>TRBJ1-1|NA|TRBV2
CASRAQTYLGTEAFF
>TRBJ1-1|NA|TRBV28
CASSLTVGRTEAFF
>TRBJ1-1|NA|TRBV4-3
CASSQDYGRGTEAFF
>TRBJ2-3|NA|TRBV7-2
CASSLVPWYSTDTQYF
>TRBJ1-1|NA|TRBV30
CAWSVLTNTEAFF
>TRBJ2-1|TRBD2|TRBV30
CAWSVAGIAGGYNEQFF
>TRBJ2-5|TRBD1|TRBV19
CASSIGTGRLEETQYF
>TRBJ2-7|NA|TRBV4-1
CASGQGFRGSSYEQYF
>TRBJ1-4|NA|TRBV5-5
CASSTDATATNEKLFF
>TRBJ2-7|TRBD2|TRBV4-1
CASSGSSGVAYEQYF
>TRBJ2-2|TRBD2|TRBV9
CASTSSGLNTGELFF
>TRBJ1-6|NA|TRBV6-2/TRBV6-3
CASSFPSPLHF
>TRBJ2-5|NA|TRBV30
CAWSVDPIGETQYF
>TRBJ2-3|NA|TRBV14
CASSQLSYSSTDTQYF
>TRBJ1-4|NA|TRBV5-6
CASSLTGTIEKLFF
>TRBJ2-5|TRBD2|TRBV27
CASSDGLAGVAETQYF
>TRBJ1-3|TRBD1|TRBV7-6
CASSLAGQSGNTIYF
>TRBJ2-2|TRBD2|TRBV5-1
CASSGDAGANTGELFF
>TRBJ2-7|NA|TRBV19
CASSIGDLYEQYF
>TRBJ2-5|TRBD2|TRBV19
CASSSWGLAGSETQYF
>TRBJ2-6|NA|TRBV19
CARTPQGLSSGANVLTF
>TRBJ1-2|NA|TRBV6-5
CASRRPANYGYTF
>TRBJ2-1|NA|TRBV15
CATSRVRGDNEQFF
>TRBJ2-3|TRBD2|TRBV9
CASSDRAGADTQYF
>TRBJ1-5|TRBD1|TRBV4-3
CASSQGQGFLPQHF
>TRBJ2-7|NA|TRBV12-3/TRBV12-4
CASSHWLVAYEQYF
>TRBJ2-3|NA|TRBV27
CASSLRPGAQDTQYF
>TRBJ2-3|TRBD2|TRBV29-1
CSVEFGTSGGTDTTTDTQYF
>TRBJ2-7|NA|TRBV5-8
CARSLGAEDSYEQYF
>TRBJ2-5|NA|TRBV5-5
CASSWDVGNQETQYF
>TRBJ1-4|TRBD1|TRBV6-5
CASSYNGQVNEKLFF
>TRBJ2-7|NA|TRBV4-1
CASSQTGLSMYEQYF
>TRBJ2-5|TRBD1|TRBV29-1
CSVELDRARDF
>TRBJ2-7|NA|TRBV11-2
CASSFLDEQYF
>TRBJ1-2|NA|TRBV4-3
CASSQTTSYGYTF
>TRBJ2-1|NA|TRBV6-6
CASSYVVADNEQFF
>TRBJ1-4|NA|TRBV7-8
CASSLSRGYNRNEKLFF
>TRBJ1-1|TRBD1|TRBV7-2
CASSLMSAGGTEAFF
>TRBJ2-7|NA|TRBV29-1
CSVGGPGDYEQYF
>TRBJ2-1|TRBD2|TRBV7-2
CASSLYGTSGGLYNEQFF
>TRBJ2-6|NA|TRBV6-2/TRBV6-3
CASSYWTASGANVLTF
>TRBJ2-7|TRBD1|TRBV4-3
CASSHGPGGSEQYF
>TRBJ2-7|NA|TRBV19
CASSPSPVTYEQYF